These 18 T cell receptor beta chains were all obtained from the same sample, sequenced in a study of blood T cell repertoires in COVID-19. The method was immunoSEQ multiplex PCR; TCRdb's version includes in-frame clones alone and lacks a portion of them. The data contain around 250,000 clones, approximately 86% of them singletons. Sequencing input: peripheral blood. The receptors shown here come from a woman aged 70 to 79 with active or convalescent COVID-19.

This chain connects TRBV5-6 to TRBJ1-3; weak D call: TRBD1 (5 bases). This CDR3 comprises 13 residues. CDR1 is SGHDT and CDR2 is YYEEEE in the germline V gene. V lost 6 bases, J lost 7 bases, and 14 bases lay in between. CDR3 DNA sequence: TGTGCCAGCACCGAGGACACGGAGAACACCATATATTTT. As protein: CASTEDTENTIYF.

J is TRBJ1-2 and V is TRBV7-9; the match to TRBD1 covers 11 bases. Germline assignment: CDR1 SEHNR and CDR2 FQNEAQ (reference sequence). J lost 4 bases, V lost 4 bases, and 5 bases had no gene match. The CDR3 extends over 15 amino acids. This chain's CDR3 is CASSSSGTGGYGYTF. The CDR3, as DNA: TGTGCCAGCAGCTCATCCGGGACAGGGGGCTATGGCTACACCTTC.

V is TRBV19 and J is TRBJ1-5; 7 nucleotides agree with TRBD1. The V segment lost 2 bases and the J segment 4 bases; nucleotides outside the gene matches: 5. There are 15 residues in the CDR3. The germline V gene encodes CDR1 LNHDA and CDR2 SQIVND (reference sequence). DNA for the CDR3: TGTGCCAGTAGTATACTTGGCAGGGGGAATCAGCCCCAGCATTTT. Amino acids: CASSILGRGNQPQHF.

The chain employs TRBV4-3 and TRBJ2-7; no reliable D call. With 0 bases removed from V and 0 bases from J, the gap between germline ends came to 9 bases. The CDR3 length is 15 residues. The V gene's germline CDR1 is LGHNA and CDR2 YSLEER. The CDR3 protein is CASSQEVARSYEQYF. The CDR3 DNA sequence: TGCGCCAGCAGCCAAGAAGTTGCGCGCTCCTACGAGCAGTACTTC.

The chain combines TRBV6-5 with TRBJ2-7, with a weak D call TRBD1 (6 bases). This CDR3 spans 14 amino acids. V lost 0 bases to trimming and J lost 4 bases, with 10 bases between them. CDR1 MNHEY and CDR2 SVGAGI come from the germline V gene. The CDR3 loop reads CASSYSTGTYEQYF. The DNA for the CDR3 is TGTGCCAGCAGTTACTCTACAGGGACGTACGAGCAGTACTTC.

This rearrangement joins TRBV4-3 to TRBJ1-1, with 7 positions matching TRBD1. V was clipped by 3 bases and J by 3 bases; unmatched bases: 10. The CDR3 runs to 16 residues. CDR1 is LGHNA and CDR2 is YSLEER in the germline V gene. The CDR3 DNA reads as TGCGCCAGCAGCCATTCGCGACAGGGACTTTACACTGAAGCTTTCTTT. Translation: CASSHSRQGLYTEAFF.

DNA of the CDR3: TGTGCCAGCAGCTTTACGGGGGGGGCAGCAGATACGCAGTATTTT. Protein product: CASSFTGGAADTQYF. The rearrangement joins TRBV11-2 to TRBJ2-3, with TRBD2 matching 8 bases. V shed 3 bases and J 4 bases; nucleotides not matched to a gene: 6. Germline loops: CDR1 SGHAT, CDR2 FQNNGV. The CDR3 is 15 amino acids.

This clone occurred once. The V gene is TRBV4-2, the J gene TRBJ1-2; 9 bases are a match to TRBD1. The trim removed 3 bases at V and 2 bases at J, leaving 7 bases unmatched. CDR3 length: 16 residues. From germline, CDR1 is LGHNA and CDR2 YNFKEQ. CDR3 sequence reads: CASSQVAGQGNYGYTF. CDR3 DNA sequence: TGTGCCAGCAGCCAGGTTGCGGGACAGGGCAACTATGGCTACACCTTC.

The table lists this clone with many counts. The rearrangement links TRBV6-1 to TRBJ2-7; no clear D gene. The CDR3 spans 15 residues. Germline loops: CDR1 MNHNS, CDR2 SASEGT. With 3 bases removed from V and 5 bases from J, the gap between germline ends came to 17 bases. This CDR3 is CASSDDITMWDEQYF. The CDR3 nucleotides are TGTGCCAGCAGTGACGACATCACGATGTGGGACGAGCAGTACTTC.

The chain links TRBV7-2 to TRBJ1-1, with 7 bases aligning to TRBD1. J gave up 1 base and V 2 bases, and 4 bases lay outside the gene matches. Germline CDR1 is SGHTA and CDR2 is FQGNSA. This CDR3 has 15 amino acids. This chain's CDR3 is CASSLLGQQNTEAFF. The DNA for the CDR3 is TGTGCCAGCAGCTTATTGGGACAGCAGAACACTGAAGCTTTCTTT.

The rearrangement joins TRBV19 to TRBJ1-3; TRBD1 matches 9 bases. Per germline, CDR1 LNHDA and CDR2 SQIVND (reference sequence). This CDR3 spans 13 amino acids. Trimming at V came to 6 bases and at J to 4 bases, leaving 1 base not matched to a gene. The DNA for the CDR3 is TGTGCCAGTAGGACAGGGGGAGGAAACACCATATATTTT. Its protein product is CASRTGGGNTIYF.

This clone was seen just once. The genes are TRBV9 and TRBJ1-6; D remains unclear. This CDR3 region has 14 residues. The V gene's germline CDR1 is SGDLS and CDR2 YYNGEE. Trimming stripped 2 bases from V and 11 bases from J, with 14 bases between. The CDR3: CASSVDPAEAPLHF. In DNA, the CDR3 is TGTGCCAGCAGCGTCGACCCCGCGGAGGCACCCCTCCACTTT.

The chain couples TRBV29-1 to TRBJ1-3, with a weak D call TRBD1 (6 bases). The germline CDR1 and CDR2 sequences are SQVTM and ANQGSEA. Trimming left V 5 bases short and J 6 bases short, with 17 bases between. The CDR3 is made up of 14 amino acids. This CDR3 reads CSVTPDRSPNTIYF. The DNA for the CDR3 is TGCAGCGTTACGCCTGACAGGTCTCCAAACACCATATATTTT.

The DNA for the CDR3 is TGCAGCGTGCGTCCGGGACAGGGGTCTGGCTACACCTTC. Protein: CSVRPGQGSGYTF. The chain uses TRBV29-1 and TRBJ1-2; TRBD1 agrees at 10 bases. The germline V gene has CDR1 SQVTM and CDR2 ANQGSEA. This CDR3 is built from 13 residues. J lost 7 bases, V lost 6 bases, and 8 bases had no gene match. Looking up the rest from reference TRBV29-1 and TRBJ1-2 gives the full variable domain: SAVISQKPSRDICQRGTSLTIQCQVDSQVTMMFWYRQQPGQSLTLIATANQGSEATYESGFVIDKFPISRPNLTFSTLTVSNMSPEDSSIYLCSVRPGQGSGYTFGSGTRLTVV.

A single count supports this clone. Here the CDR3 reads CASIPGTDSNQPQHF. The CDR3 coding sequence is TGTGCCAGCATCCCCGGGACAGATAGCAATCAGCCCCAGCATTTT. The chain combines TRBV2 with TRBJ1-5; 7 bases are a match to TRBD1. This CDR3 spans 15 amino acids. V gave up 7 bases and J gave up 0 bases; unmatched junction bases: 6. CDR1 is SNHLY, CDR2 FYNNEI, per germline.

V usage is TRBV5-1 and J usage is TRBJ2-7; weak D call: TRBD2 (5 bases). From germline, CDR1 is SGHRS and CDR2 YFSETQ. Trimming removed 3 bases at V and 2 bases at J, with 9 bases between. There are 13 residues in the CDR3. CDR3 sequence: CASSSDGTYEQYF. As DNA, the CDR3 is TGCGCCAGCAGCTCGGACGGGACCTACGAGCAGTACTTC.

This chain links TRBV19 with TRBJ1-1; 12 bases agree with TRBD1. V was pared by 7 bases and J by 7 bases, with 10 bases of the junction left unmatched. Germline CDR1 and CDR2: LNHDA and SQIVND (reference sequence). The CDR3 consists of 15 residues. This chain's CDR3 is CASKFGTGGAGEAFF. The DNA of the CDR3 is TGTGCCAGTAAATTCGGGACAGGGGGCGCCGGTGAAGCTTTCTTT. Full variable domain (rest looked up from reference TRBV19 and TRBJ1-1): DGGITQSPKYLFRKEGQNVTLSCEQNLNHDAMYWYRQDPGQGLRLIYYSQIVNDFQKGDIAEGYSVSREKKESFPLTVTSAQKNPTAFYLCASKFGTGGAGEAFFGQGTRLTVV.

This chain joins TRBV7-8 and TRBJ1-2; D might be TRBD1 (6 bases). V was pared by 1 base and J by 4 bases, with 19 bases between. This CDR3 has 17 amino acids. CDR1 is SGHVS and CDR2 is FQNEAQ in the germline V gene. The CDR3 DNA is TGTGCCAGCAGCTTAGGGGACCTGAGGGGGACCTTCTATGGCTACACCTTC. This gives the protein CASSLGDLRGTFYGYTF.